Listed below are T cell receptor beta chains from one sample, sequenced in a study of PD-L1 blockade in urothelial cancer. The assay was immunoSEQ multiplex PCR, and TCRdb's table has in-frame clones only and misses some. The sample has 50,000 or so clones, roughly 86% seen once. The source was PBMCs, collected around atezolizumab (anti-PD-L1) treatment. These receptor sequences come from a man aged 55 to 70 with urothelial cancer. CDR3s include the opening cysteine and the closing phenylalanine or tryptophan. Fields, in order: V gene, clone size, D gene, J gene, CDR3 DNA, CDR3 protein. The D gene is left open where the match is weak. Clone size is shown for a subset of rows, as once, few, many or a class of expanded clone.

v_call: TRBV6-5
clone_size: -
d_call: TRBD1
j_call: TRBJ2-7
cdr3_nt: TGTGCCAGCAGCGCCGGACAGGGGGTTTGGGAGCAGTACTTC
cdr3_aa: CASSAGQGVWEQYF

v_call: TRBV9
clone_size: -
d_call: -
j_call: TRBJ2-3
cdr3_nt: TGTGCCAGCAGCGTAGCCACTACCGATACGCAGTATTTT
cdr3_aa: CASSVATTDTQYF

v_call: TRBV11-2
clone_size: -
d_call: -
j_call: TRBJ1-2
cdr3_nt: TGTGCCAGCAGCTTAGATCGTCAGCGGGGCTACACCTTC
cdr3_aa: CASSLDRQRGYTF

v_call: TRBV13
clone_size: -
d_call: -
j_call: TRBJ1-6
cdr3_nt: TGTGCCAGCAGCTTAGGGGGGCAGGGTTCCTATAATTCACCCCTCCACTTT
cdr3_aa: CASSLGGQGSYNSPLHF

v_call: TRBV9
clone_size: -
d_call: -
j_call: TRBJ1-2
cdr3_nt: TGTGCCAGCAGCGATAGCCTTGGTGCTGGCTACACCTTC
cdr3_aa: CASSDSLGAGYTF

v_call: TRBV10-3
clone_size: -
d_call: TRBD2
j_call: TRBJ2-2
cdr3_nt: TGTGCCATCAGTGAACCGGGACTAGCGGGGGGTGAGGAGCTGTTTTTT
cdr3_aa: CAISEPGLAGGEELFF

v_call: TRBV4-3
clone_size: -
d_call: -
j_call: TRBJ1-1
cdr3_nt: TGCGCCAGCAGCCAAGATCTCTCGGTGAACACTGAAGCTTTCTTT
cdr3_aa: CASSQDLSVNTEAFF

v_call: TRBV5-8
clone_size: -
d_call: TRBD2
j_call: TRBJ2-1
cdr3_nt: TGTGCCAGCAGCTATCTCGCGGGGGGGCGGGATGAGCAGTTCTTC
cdr3_aa: CASSYLAGGRDEQFF

v_call: TRBV11-3
clone_size: few
d_call: TRBD1
j_call: TRBJ1-2
cdr3_nt: TGTGCCAGCAGCGCCAGACAGGGTCCCAACTATGGCTACACCTTC
cdr3_aa: CASSARQGPNYGYTF

v_call: TRBV10-3
clone_size: few
d_call: -
j_call: TRBJ2-7
cdr3_nt: TGTGCCATCAGTGAGTCGACTCGTGGCGAGCAGTACTTC
cdr3_aa: CAISESTRGEQYF

v_call: TRBV5-6
clone_size: -
d_call: TRBD1
j_call: TRBJ1-5
cdr3_nt: TGTGCCAGCAAGTCGGCAGGGGGCGACAATCAGCCCCAGCATTTT
cdr3_aa: CASKSAGGDNQPQHF

v_call: TRBV18
clone_size: -
d_call: TRBD1
j_call: TRBJ1-4
cdr3_nt: TGTGCCAGCTCACCATGGAACCCGGGACAGGGGTTTGAAAAACTGTTTTTT
cdr3_aa: CASSPWNPGQGFEKLFF

v_call: TRBV4-3
clone_size: -
d_call: -
j_call: TRBJ2-1
cdr3_nt: TGCGCCAGCAGCCAATTCCGTGGCGCACTAGAGAGCTCCTACAATGAGCAGTTCTTC
cdr3_aa: CASSQFRGALESSYNEQFF

v_call: TRBV2
clone_size: -
d_call: -
j_call: TRBJ1-2
cdr3_nt: TGTGCCAGCAGCCCGCAGCTTGCGGGCTATGGCTACACCTTC
cdr3_aa: CASSPQLAGYGYTF

v_call: TRBV7-7
clone_size: once
d_call: -
j_call: TRBJ2-4
cdr3_nt: TGTGCTAGCAGCTTTATAACAGCCTTAGCCAAAAACATTCAGTACTTC
cdr3_aa: CASSFITALAKNIQYF

v_call: TRBV4-2
clone_size: -
d_call: -
j_call: TRBJ1-2
cdr3_nt: TGTGCCAGCAGCCAAGGGAGTAGTGGCTACACCTTC
cdr3_aa: CASSQGSSGYTF

v_call: TRBV6-5
clone_size: -
d_call: TRBD2
j_call: TRBJ2-5
cdr3_nt: TGTGCCAGCAGTGCCGGGGGGAATCAAGAGACCCAGTACTTC
cdr3_aa: CASSAGGNQETQYF

v_call: TRBV6-1
clone_size: -
d_call: -
j_call: TRBJ1-5
cdr3_nt: TGTGCCAGCAGTGAAGCTGGGGGGAATCAGCCCCAGCATTTT
cdr3_aa: CASSEAGGNQPQHF

v_call: TRBV30
clone_size: -
d_call: -
j_call: TRBJ1-5
cdr3_nt: TGTGCCTGGAGTGACACCCATAGCAATCAGCCCCAGCATTTT
cdr3_aa: CAWSDTHSNQPQHF

v_call: TRBV7-2
clone_size: once
d_call: -
j_call: TRBJ2-7
cdr3_nt: TGTGCCAGCAGCTTAGCCAGTTCCTACGAGCAGTACTTC
cdr3_aa: CASSLASSYEQYF

v_call: TRBV9
clone_size: -
d_call: -
j_call: TRBJ2-2
cdr3_nt: TGTGCCAGCAGCGAAGGGGGGGGGCTAAACACCGGGGAGCTGTTTTTT
cdr3_aa: CASSEGGGLNTGELFF

v_call: TRBV5-4
clone_size: -
d_call: TRBD2
j_call: TRBJ2-3
cdr3_nt: TGTGCCAGCAGCGCGGGACTAGCGGGGGCGAGGACAGATACGCAGTATTTT
cdr3_aa: CASSAGLAGARTDTQYF

v_call: TRBV4-1
clone_size: -
d_call: TRBD1
j_call: TRBJ1-2
cdr3_nt: TGCGCCAGCAGCCAAGACAGGGGGCTCTCAAGTGGCTACACCTTC
cdr3_aa: CASSQDRGLSSGYTF

v_call: TRBV6-5
clone_size: -
d_call: TRBD1
j_call: TRBJ1-1
cdr3_nt: TGTGCCAGCAGTACCCTGGGGACAGGGGGCACTGAAGCTTTCTTT
cdr3_aa: CASSTLGTGGTEAFF

v_call: TRBV7-6
clone_size: -
d_call: -
j_call: TRBJ2-2
cdr3_nt: TGTGCCAGCAGCCTCCAGACTCCTCCCGGGGAGCTGTTTTTT
cdr3_aa: CASSLQTPPGELFF

v_call: TRBV28
clone_size: -
d_call: TRBD1
j_call: TRBJ1-1
cdr3_nt: TGTGCCAGCAGTACAGACAGGGTAGGACGCACTGAAGCTTTCTTT
cdr3_aa: CASSTDRVGRTEAFF

v_call: TRBV9
clone_size: -
d_call: -
j_call: TRBJ1-3
cdr3_nt: TGTGCCAGCAGCGTAGGCCAGGGTACTGGAAACACCATATATTTT
cdr3_aa: CASSVGQGTGNTIYF

v_call: TRBV19
clone_size: -
d_call: -
j_call: TRBJ2-2
cdr3_nt: TGTGCCAGTACCCCGCGGGTTGAGACCGGGGAGCTGTTTTTT
cdr3_aa: CASTPRVETGELFF

v_call: TRBV9
clone_size: -
d_call: TRBD2
j_call: TRBJ2-7
cdr3_nt: TGTGCCAGCAGCGTAGGCGGGGGGCTTAACGAGCAGTACTTC
cdr3_aa: CASSVGGGLNEQYF

v_call: TRBV6-5
clone_size: -
d_call: TRBD1
j_call: TRBJ2-7
cdr3_nt: TGTGCCAGCAGTTACGGGACAGGGACCTACGAGCAGTACTTC
cdr3_aa: CASSYGTGTYEQYF

v_call: TRBV19
clone_size: -
d_call: TRBD2
j_call: TRBJ2-4
cdr3_nt: TGTGCCAGTAGCCTTGGACTAGCAGACATTCAGTACTTC
cdr3_aa: CASSLGLADIQYF

v_call: TRBV4-3
clone_size: -
d_call: -
j_call: TRBJ2-7
cdr3_nt: TGCGCCAGCAGCCAAGACGCCCGGGACAACCTTTTGGACGAGCAGTACTTC
cdr3_aa: CASSQDARDNLLDEQYF

v_call: TRBV7-3
clone_size: -
d_call: -
j_call: TRBJ1-3
cdr3_nt: TGTGCCAGCAGCCCACAGGGACCGAACTCTGGAAACACCATATATTTT
cdr3_aa: CASSPQGPNSGNTIYF

v_call: TRBV11-3
clone_size: -
d_call: -
j_call: TRBJ1-1
cdr3_nt: TGTGCCAGCAGCTACCGGGACAACTCCTTTCGGGAAGCTTTCTTT
cdr3_aa: CASSYRDNSFREAFF

v_call: TRBV4-2
clone_size: once
d_call: -
j_call: TRBJ2-5
cdr3_nt: TGTGCCAGCAGCCTCTTCACAGGCACAGCAGAGACCCAGTACTTC
cdr3_aa: CASSLFTGTAETQYF

v_call: TRBV10-1
clone_size: few
d_call: -
j_call: TRBJ2-1
cdr3_nt: TGCGCCAGCAGTGGTTCCAGCTCCTACAATGAGCAGTTCTTC
cdr3_aa: CASSGSSSYNEQFF

v_call: TRBV19
clone_size: -
d_call: TRBD2
j_call: TRBJ2-1
cdr3_nt: TGTGCCAGTAGTATAGGCGGGGGGCGGTCCTACAATGAGCAGTTCTTC
cdr3_aa: CASSIGGGRSYNEQFF